The 5 T cell receptor beta chains below all came from one sample that was sequenced in a study of blood T cell repertoires in COVID-19. TCRdb's copy holds only in-frame clones and misses some; the assay was immunoSEQ multiplex PCR. The table lists around 190,000 clones, about 80% of them singletons. Sequenced sample: peripheral blood. The receptors come from a woman between 55 and 75 years old with COVID-19, enrolled during active disease.

V and J are TRBV7-2 and TRBJ2-3; 7 bases align to TRBD2. Per the germline V gene, CDR1 is SGHTA and CDR2 is FQGNSA. The CDR3 has 15 residues. V shed 9 bases and J 1 base; nucleotides not matched to a gene: 10. CDR3 in amino acids: CASDLGGSRTDTQYF. The DNA for the CDR3 is TGTGCCAGTGACCTTGGCGGGAGTCGCACAGATACGCAGTATTTT.

The chain employs TRBV28 and TRBJ1-3; 10 positions match TRBD1. Germline CDR1 and CDR2: MDHEN and SYDVKM. V was clipped by 2 bases and J by 3 bases; unmatched bases: 1. This CDR3 contains 15 residues. The CDR3 DNA is TGTGCCAGCAGTTTAGGGACAGGGGTTGGAAACACCATATATTTT. Amino acids: CASSLGTGVGNTIYF.

The chain couples TRBV11-1 to TRBJ2-7; TRBD1 matches at 8 bases. There are 16 residues in the CDR3. J was trimmed by 0 bases and V by 5 bases; bases with no gene match: 9. Germline V lookup: CDR1 SGHAT, CDR2 FQDESV (reference sequence). This CDR3 is CASSLRGTGSSYEQYF. The CDR3 DNA reads as TGTGCCAGCAGCCTCAGGGGGACAGGTAGCTCCTACGAGCAGTACTTC.

The chain couples TRBV10-3 to TRBJ2-1; 8 nucleotides match TRBD2. Germline V gene sequence: CDR1 ENHRY, CDR2 SYGVKD. This CDR3 comprises 16 residues. Losses at the gene ends were 5 bases for V and 0 bases for J; bases not matched to a gene: 6. This chain's CDR3 is CAISSGGGSSYNEQFF. The CDR3 DNA reads TGTGCCATCAGTTCCGGGGGGGGGAGCTCCTACAATGAGCAGTTCTTC.

The V call is TRBV5-6, the J call TRBJ2-2; 13 bases line up with TRBD2. Looked up from germline, CDR1 is SGHDT and CDR2 is YYEEEE. The CDR3 runs 18 residues. V was pared by 3 bases and J by 0 bases, with 5 bases of the junction left unmatched. The CDR3 DNA follows: TGTGCCAGCAGCTCAACTAGCGGGAGGGCCCCGAACACCGGGGAGCTGTTTTTT. Translation gives CASSSTSGRAPNTGELFF.